This passage covers 3 T cell receptor beta chains from one sample sequenced in a study of blood T cell repertoires in COVID-19. Assay used: immunoSEQ multiplex PCR; TCRdb lists only in-frame clones, some missing. Here the sample spans 80,000 to 100,000 clones, around 82% being singletons. Sequencing used peripheral blood. The receptors stem from a man in his 70s with active or convalescent COVID-19.

This clone is a singleton in its sample. The V call is TRBV4-3, the J call TRBJ2-6, with a tentative D call TRBD2 (6 bases). This CDR3 spans 17 amino acids. V dropped 3 bases and J dropped 0 bases, with 12 bases sitting between them. Germline CDR1 is LGHNA and CDR2 is YSLEER. The CDR3 coding sequence is TGCGCCAGCAGCCATATCGGAGGGATCTCTGGGGCCAACGTCCTGACTTTC. Translating it yields CASSHIGGISGANVLTF.

CDR3 region: CASSSRSGTGGFHGELFF. The CDR3 DNA is TGTGCCAGCAGCTCTCGATCCGGGACAGGGGGATTTCACGGGGAGCTGTTTTTT. The V and J genes are TRBV13 and TRBJ2-2; 11 bases align to TRBD1. CDR1 PRHDT and CDR2 FYEKMQ come from the germline V gene (reference sequence). The CDR3 is made up of 18 amino acids. Trimming took 4 bases from V and 7 from J; bases not matched to a gene: 14. Based on the CDR3 plus reference TRBV13 and TRBJ2-2, the full variable domain is AAGVIQSPRHLIKEKRETATLKCYPIPRHDTVYWYQQGPGQDPQFLISFYEKMQSDKGSIPDRFSAQQFSDYHSELNMSSLELGDSALYFCASSSRSGTGGFHGELFFGEGSRLTVL.

The chain recombines TRBV14 with TRBJ2-5; perhaps TRBD2 as D (6 bases). V lost 3 bases and J lost 5, with 13 bases in between. Germline lookup yields CDR1 SGHDN and CDR2 FVKESK. This CDR3 spans 14 amino acids. The CDR3 reads CASSQVAGRETQYF. DNA of the CDR3: TGTGCCAGCAGCCAGGTGGCAGGGAGGGAGACCCAGTACTTC.